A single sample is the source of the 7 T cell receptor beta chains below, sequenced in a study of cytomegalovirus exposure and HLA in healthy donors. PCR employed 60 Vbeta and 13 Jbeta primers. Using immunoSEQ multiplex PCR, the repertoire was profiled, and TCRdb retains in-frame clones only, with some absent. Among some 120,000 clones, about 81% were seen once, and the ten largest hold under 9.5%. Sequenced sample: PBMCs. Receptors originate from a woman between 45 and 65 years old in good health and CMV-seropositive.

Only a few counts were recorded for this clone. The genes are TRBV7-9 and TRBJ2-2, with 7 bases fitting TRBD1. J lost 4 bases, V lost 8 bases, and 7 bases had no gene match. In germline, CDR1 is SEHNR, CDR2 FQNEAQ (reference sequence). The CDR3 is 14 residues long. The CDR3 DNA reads TGTGCCAGCGGAACACAGGGGCTCACCGGGGAGCTGTTTTTT. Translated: CASGTQGLTGELFF.

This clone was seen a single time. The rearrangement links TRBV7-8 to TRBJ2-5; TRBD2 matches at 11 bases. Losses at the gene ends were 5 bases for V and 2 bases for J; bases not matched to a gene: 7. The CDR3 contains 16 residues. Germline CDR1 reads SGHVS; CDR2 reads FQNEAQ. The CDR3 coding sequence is TGTGCCAGCAGCCCCCGACTAGCGGGGAATCAAGAGACCCAGTACTTC. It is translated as CASSPRLAGNQETQYF.

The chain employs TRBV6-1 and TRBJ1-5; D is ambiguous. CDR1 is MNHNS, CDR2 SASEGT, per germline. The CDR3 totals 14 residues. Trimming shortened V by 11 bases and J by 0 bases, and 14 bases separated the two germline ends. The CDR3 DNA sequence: TGTGCCCCTAGCGAGAGTTATAGCAATCAGCCCCAGCATTTT. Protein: CAPSESYSNQPQHF.

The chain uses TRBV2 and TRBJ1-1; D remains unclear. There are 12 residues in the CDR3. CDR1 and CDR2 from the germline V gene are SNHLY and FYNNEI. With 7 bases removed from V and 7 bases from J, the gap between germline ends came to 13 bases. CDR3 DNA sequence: TGTGCCAGCAATAACGGAGGGATTGAAGCTTTCTTT. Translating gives CASNNGGIEAFF.

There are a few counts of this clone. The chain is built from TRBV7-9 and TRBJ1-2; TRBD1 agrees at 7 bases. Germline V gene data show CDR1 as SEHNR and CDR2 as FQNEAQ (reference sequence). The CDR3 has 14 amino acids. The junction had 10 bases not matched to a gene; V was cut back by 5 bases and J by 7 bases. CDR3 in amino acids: CASSLMATGSGYTF. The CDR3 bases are TGTGCCAGCAGCCTTATGGCGACAGGGTCTGGCTACACCTTC. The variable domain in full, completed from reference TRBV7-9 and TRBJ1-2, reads DTGVSQNPRHKITKRGQNVTFRCDPISEHNRLYWYRQTLGQGPEFLTYFQNEAQLEKSRLLSDRFSAERPKGSFSTLEIQRTEQGDSAMYLCASSLMATGSGYTFGSGTRLTVV.

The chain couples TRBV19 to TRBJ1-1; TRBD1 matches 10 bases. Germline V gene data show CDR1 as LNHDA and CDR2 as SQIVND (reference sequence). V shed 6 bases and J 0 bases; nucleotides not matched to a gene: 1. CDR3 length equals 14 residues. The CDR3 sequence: CASSDRGLNTEAFF. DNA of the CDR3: TGTGCCAGTAGCGACAGGGGGCTGAACACTGAAGCTTTCTTT.

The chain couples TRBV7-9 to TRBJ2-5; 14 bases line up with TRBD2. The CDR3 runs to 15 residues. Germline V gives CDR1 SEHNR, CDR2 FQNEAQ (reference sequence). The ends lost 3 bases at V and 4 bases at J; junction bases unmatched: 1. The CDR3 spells CASSLTSGGAETQYF. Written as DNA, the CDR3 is TGTGCCAGCAGCTTGACTAGCGGGGGGGCAGAGACCCAGTACTTC.